The 5 T cell receptor beta chains given below trace back to one sample, sequenced in a study of Ad26.COV2.S vaccination and SARS-CoV-2 variants. The treatment here: around 19 received Ad26.COV2.S at low or high dose, single or two shots; about 5 received placebo; per-sample allocation not given. Vaccine and placebo recipients were sampled on day 63 after the first injection. This table comes from immunoSEQ multiplex PCR, and its TCRdb copy is limited to in-frame clones, with some not included. The data show almost 400,000 clones, around 91% seen once. The sample consisted of peripheral blood, taken in a trial of Ad26.COV2.S vaccine versus placebo. The source of these receptors is a person aged 18-65 years who received the Ad26.COV2.S COVID-19 vaccine or a placebo.

V is TRBV30 and J is TRBJ2-1; D remains unclear. CDR1 is GTSNPN, CDR2 SVGIG, per germline (reference sequence). The V and J ends lost 3 bases and 8 bases respectively, with 8 bases between them. This CDR3 is 11 amino acids long. The CDR3 DNA reads as TGTGCCTGGAGCCCCGGATATGAGCAGTTCTTC. Residues: CAWSPGYEQFF.

The V and J genes are TRBV5-4 and TRBJ2-7; possibly TRBD1 or TRBD2 for D (5 bases each). The CDR3 is 13 residues long. Germline V gives CDR1 SGHNT, CDR2 YYREEE (reference sequence). Trimming stripped 3 bases from V and 7 bases from J, with 14 bases between. In DNA form, the CDR3 reads TGTGCCAGCAGCTGGGGACCAAGGGGTGAGCAGTACTTC. Translation: CASSWGPRGEQYF. The whole variable domain, remainder taken from reference TRBV5-4 and TRBJ2-7, is ETGVTQSPTHLIKTRGQQVTLRCSSQSGHNTVSWYQQALGQGPQFIFQYYREEENGRGNFPPRFSGLQFPNYSSELNVNALELDDSALYLCASSWGPRGEQYFGPGTRLTVT.

This sequence joins TRBV15 and TRBJ1-2; D gene ambiguous. Germline loops: CDR1 LNHNV, CDR2 YYDKDF (reference sequence). Trimming shortened V by 0 bases and J by 7 bases, and 6 bases separated the two germline ends. This CDR3 has 12 amino acids. The CDR3 here is CATSRDYSGYTF. The CDR3 nucleotides are TGTGCCACCAGCAGAGATTATTCTGGCTACACCTTC. Full variable domain (remainder filled in from reference TRBV15 and TRBJ1-2): DAMVIQNPRYQVTQFGKPVTLSCSQTLNHNVMYWYQQKSSQAPKLLFHYYDKDFNNEADTPDNFQSRRPNTSFCFLDIRSPGLGDTAMYLCATSRDYSGYTFGSGTRLTVV.

This clone is a singleton in its sample. The chain couples TRBV28 to TRBJ2-3, with D perhaps TRBD2 (5 bases). Trimming stripped 7 bases from V and 2 bases from J, with 13 bases between. From germline, CDR1 is MDHEN and CDR2 SYDVKM. There are 14 residues in the CDR3. CDR3 DNA sequence: TGTGCCAGCAACATTGGAGGAGTCACAGATACGCAGTATTTT. Amino acid sequence: CASNIGGVTDTQYF.

In its sample, this clone was seen once. The rearrangement uses TRBV7-9 and TRBJ2-1, with 7 positions matching TRBD1. This CDR3 is 13 amino acids long. Trimming removed 1 base from V and 12 bases from J; junction bases left unmatched: 6. In germline, CDR1 is SEHNR, CDR2 FQNEAQ (reference sequence). The CDR3 protein is CASSLGGGPWQFF. The CDR3 DNA reads as TGTGCCAGCAGCTTAGGAGGGGGCCCTTGGCAGTTCTTC.